The source of this TCR beta chain is a study of blood T cell repertoires in COVID-19. Produced via immunoSEQ multiplex PCR; TCRdb's table is partial and in-frame only. The data hold about 270,000 clones, with 85% to 90% observed a single time. The CDR3 has 14 amino acids. The V and J ends lost 4 bases and 5 bases respectively, with 15 bases between them. Germline lookup yields CDR1 SGDLS and CDR2 YYNGEE. This sequence originates from a woman under 30 who had recovered from COVID-19. V gene TRBV9 combines with J gene TRBJ1-2; D may be TRBD1 (5 bases). Sample: PBMCs or T cells enriched from blood (not recorded which). DNA for the CDR3: TGTGCCAGCAGCCTAAGGGCCGCAGGGTATGGCTACACCTTC. It encodes CASSLRAAGYGYTF.